One and the same sample provided the 25 T cell receptor beta chains below, sequenced in a study of beta chain features in type 1 diabetes (dated by TCRdb to 2017 to 2018). Results and caveats for the whole study, not just this receptor: In all four CD4+ subsets, TCRB CDR3 length was moderately but significantly shorter in type 1 diabetes patients.

Antigen specificity for these receptors is unknown. Libraries were constructed by the immunoSEQ multiplex PCR assay. The High Capacity cDNA Reverse Transcription Kit was used to reverse transcribe all of the isolated RNA, meaning that expressed TCRB transcripts were what got sequenced. The immuneACCESS repertoire file appears here via TCRdb, limited to in-frame rearrangements. These files lack a portion of the clones; in checked studies, under half of the deficit traces to unresolved V genes, and the cause of the others is not known. The sample table holds more than 100,000 clones, of which 7.5% to 9.5% were seen once. 0.75% of the sample rests with the top ten. The source material was central memory CD4+ T cells from blood. All receptors come from a man aged 30 to 45 with type 1 diabetes.

This clone was observed a few times. The J gene is TRBJ1-1, the V gene TRBV29-1, with unresolved D. The CDR3 is 15 amino acids. Germline V gene lookup returns CDR1 SQVTM and CDR2 ANQGSEA. V was pared by 7 bases and J by 0 bases, with 18 bases between. The CDR3 nucleotides read TGCAGCGCCTCTCCTGGTGTTGTAGTGAACACTGAAGCTTTCTTT. This codes for CSASPGVVVNTEAFF.

This clone was seen more than once but under ten times. The chain employs TRBV30 and TRBJ1-3, with TRBD1 matching 7 bases. Germline lookup yields CDR1 GTSNPN and CDR2 SVGIG (reference sequence). Trimming at V came to 2 bases and at J to 2 bases, leaving 6 bases not matched to a gene. The CDR3 runs to 15 residues. The CDR3 region has the DNA TGTGCCTGGAGTTTCACAGGGGAAACTGGAAACACCATATATTTT. It specifies CAWSFTGETGNTIYF.

This clone was detected a few times. The V call is TRBV30, the J call TRBJ2-2; the D gene is possibly TRBD1 (6 bases). This CDR3 is 15 amino acids long. CDR1 is GTSNPN and CDR2 is SVGIG in the germline V gene (reference sequence). Trimming took off 0 bases at V and 4 bases at J, with 12 bases between the two ends. The CDR3 nucleotides are TGTGCCTGGAGTGTACGGGACACCTCCACCGGGGAGCTGTTTTTT. It yields the protein CAWSVRDTSTGELFF.

This clone was seen a few times. V usage is TRBV16 and J usage is TRBJ1-5; D ambiguous. V lost 0 bases to trimming and J lost 6 bases, with 6 bases between them. The CDR3 has 13 amino acids. Germline V gene sequence: CDR1 KGHSY, CDR2 FQNENV. CDR3 amino acids: CASSQSEVQPQHF. In nucleotides, the CDR3 is TGTGCCAGCAGCCAATCGGAGGTTCAGCCCCAGCATTTT.

A few counts support this clone. This chain uses TRBV5-1 with TRBJ1-1, with unresolved D. Trimming left V 0 bases short and J 1 base short, with 7 bases between. Germline CDR1 and CDR2: SGHRS and YFSETQ. CDR3 length: 14 amino acids. CDR3 in amino acids: CASSLGEWNTEAFF. The CDR3 nucleotides read TGCGCCAGCAGCTTGGGGGAGTGGAACACTGAAGCTTTCTTT.

The chain couples TRBV23-1 to TRBJ2-7; D remains unclear. TRBV23-1 is noted as an ORF with a role that remains uncertain. The ends were cut back, 5 bases at V and 5 bases at J, with 7 bases in the middle. The CDR3 length is 11 residues. The CDR3, as DNA: TGCGCCAGCAGTTTTACGGACGAGCAGTACTTC. Protein: CASSFTDEQYF.

CDR3 protein: CASMQRGTSYEQYF. CDR3 coding DNA: TGTGCCAGCATGCAGCGGGGGACCTCCTACGAGCAGTACTTC. The V call is TRBV2, the J call TRBJ2-7, with 8 positions matching TRBD2. The CDR3 sequence is 14 residues long. V trimming: 7 bases; J trimming: 0 bases; junction bases outside the gene matches: 5. From germline, CDR1 is SNHLY and CDR2 FYNNEI.

The V call is TRBV5-5, the J call TRBJ1-1; D not certain. The ends were cut back, 1 base at V and 5 bases at J, with 6 bases in the middle. This CDR3 contains 12 residues. Per the germline V gene, CDR1 is SGHKS and CDR2 is YYEKEE (reference sequence). The CDR3 sequence is CASSLRETEAFF. The DNA of the CDR3 is TGTGCCAGCAGCTTGCGAGAAACTGAAGCTTTCTTT.

This clone was detected a few times. V and J are TRBV30 and TRBJ2-5; 7 bases line up with TRBD2. Germline loops: CDR1 GTSNPN, CDR2 SVGIG (reference sequence). V shed 2 bases, J shed 4 bases, and the junction held 7 bases outside the gene matches. The CDR3 covers 14 residues. CDR3 sequence reads: CAWSTGGGGETQYF. Written as DNA, the CDR3 is TGTGCCTGGAGTACGGGGGGTGGAGGAGAGACCCAGTACTTC.

This clone showed up just a few times. The rearrangement links TRBV6-5 to TRBJ2-7, with D tentatively TRBD1 (5 bases). The CDR3 is 14 residues long. Germline V gene sequence: CDR1 MNHEY, CDR2 SVGAGI. Trimming stripped 6 bases from V and 0 bases from J, with 12 bases between. DNA for the CDR3: TGTGCCAGCAGGGACACAACGGCCTCCTACGAGCAGTACTTC. Its translation: CASRDTTASYEQYF.

This clone has more than one count but fewer than ten. Other nucleotide sequences from this sample produce the same CDR3. V and J are TRBV7-9 and TRBJ1-1; D is possibly TRBD1 (6 bases). CDR1 and CDR2 from the germline V gene are SEHNR and FQNEAQ (reference sequence). Trimming pared 4 bases from V and 1 base from J, leaving 7 bases between. CDR3 length equals 13 residues. The CDR3 DNA is TGTGCCAGCAGCTCACAGGGGAACACTGAAGCTTTCTTT. As protein: CASSSQGNTEAFF.

At least ten counts were recorded for this clone. One end of the junction is discordant with germline, which a read error may explain. This sequence joins TRBV4-1 and TRBJ1-3, with 7 positions matching TRBD1. Germline lookup yields CDR1 MGHRA and CDR2 YSYEKL. The CDR3 runs 11 residues. For the CDR3, the DNA is TGCGCCAGCAGCCTGCGGGACAGTTCCTTGTTT. It yields the protein CASSLRDSSLF.

The chain joins TRBV6-1 to TRBJ2-5; D is possibly TRBD2 (7 bases). The CDR3 contains 16 residues. The V end was cut by 8 bases, the J end by 5 bases, with 24 bases between. The germline gives CDR1 MNHNS, CDR2 SASEGT. The CDR3 here is CASGEGGTAGGETQYF. The CDR3 bases are TGTGCCAGCGGGGAAGGGGGAACTGCCGGGGGGGAGACCCAGTACTTC.

The chain links TRBV9 to TRBJ1-1, with TRBD1 as a possible D gene (6 bases). Germline V gene sequence: CDR1 SGDLS, CDR2 YYNGEE. V was cut by 0 bases and J by 0 bases, with 12 bases left in between. This CDR3 spans 16 amino acids. The CDR3 DNA sequence: TGTGCCAGCAGCGTAGGCAGGGGCCAACTGAACACTGAAGCTTTCTTT. Protein sequence: CASSVGRGQLNTEAFF.

To note about this clone: The sample has other DNA sequences that encode this CDR3 too. This chain links TRBV9 with TRBJ2-1; 9 nucleotides align to TRBD1. Per the germline V gene, CDR1 is SGDLS and CDR2 is YYNGEE. With 4 bases clipped from V and 4 bases from J, the junction kept 3 bases outside the gene matches. The CDR3 consists of 14 residues. CDR3 DNA: TGTGCCAGCAGCCCCGGGACAGGGTACAATGAGCAGTTCTTC. Its protein is CASSPGTGYNEQFF.

This clone was found a few times. The chain employs TRBV11-3 and TRBJ2-7, with 10 bases matching TRBD1. The ends lost 5 bases at V and 1 base at J; junction bases unmatched: 5. The CDR3 has 15 residues. CDR1 is SGHNT, CDR2 YENEEA, per germline. The CDR3 sequence is CASSPGQGNSYEQYF. DNA for the CDR3: TGTGCCAGCAGCCCGGGACAGGGGAATTCCTACGAGCAGTACTTC.

V is TRBV5-1 and J is TRBJ2-5; 11 bases are a match to TRBD2. Germline V gene lookup returns CDR1 SGHRS and CDR2 YFSETQ. This CDR3 has 17 residues. The V and J ends lost 0 bases and 2 bases, in that order; junction bases with no gene match: 6. The CDR3 loop reads CASSLGPSGGIQETQYF. The CDR3 DNA follows: TGCGCCAGCAGCTTGGGACCTAGCGGGGGGATACAAGAGACCCAGTACTTC.

This clone was observed a handful of times. V gene TRBV29-1 combines with J gene TRBJ2-7; possible D gene TRBD2, 6 bases. The CDR3 is 11 residues long. CDR1 is SQVTM and CDR2 is ANQGSEA in the germline V gene. The CDR3 nucleotides are TGCAGTGGTCAGGGAGGCTACGAGCAGTACTTC. This translates into CSGQGGYEQYF.

The V call is TRBV19, the J call TRBJ2-5; tentative D call: TRBD2 (5 bases). Trimming stripped 6 bases from V and 4 bases from J, with 15 bases between. This CDR3 is built from 14 residues. Germline lookup yields CDR1 LNHDA and CDR2 SQIVND (reference sequence). This CDR3 is CASSSPGKTETQYF. DNA of the CDR3: TGTGCCAGTAGCTCGCCGGGGAAGACAGAGACCCAGTACTTC.

This sequence joins TRBV9 and TRBJ2-1, with D maybe TRBD2 (7 bases). The ends were cut back, 1 base at V and 9 bases at J, with 17 bases in the middle. CDR3 length: 15 residues. Germline lookup yields CDR1 SGDLS and CDR2 YYNGEE. DNA of the CDR3: TGTGCCAGCAGCGTACCTTTAGGGGGGGCCAGTGAGCAGTTCTTC. This gives the protein CASSVPLGGASEQFF.

This clone was found a few times. This chain joins TRBV18 and TRBJ2-1; 7 nucleotides match TRBD1. Germline-derived CDR1 and CDR2 are KGHSH and LQKENI. V gave up 5 bases and J gave up 6 bases; unmatched junction bases: 7. The CDR3 has 14 residues. The CDR3 protein is CASSEPGQINEQFF. In nucleotides, the CDR3 is TGTGCCAGCTCAGAACCGGGACAGATCAATGAGCAGTTCTTC.

This chain uses TRBV5-6 with TRBJ1-2, with a weak D call TRBD1 (6 bases). The V gene lost 1 base and the J gene lost 8 bases, with 15 bases spanning the gap. The V gene's germline CDR1 is SGHDT and CDR2 YYEEEE. The CDR3 extends over 14 amino acids. For the CDR3, the DNA is TGTGCCAGCAGCTTGCCCTCAGGGGCTGGGGGCTACACCTTC. It encodes CASSLPSGAGGYTF.

The chain carries TRBV27 and TRBJ2-5; TRBD1 matches 8 bases. With V trimmed by 2 bases and J by 4 bases, 3 bases remained unmatched. Germline V gives CDR1 MNHEY, CDR2 SMNVEV (reference sequence). This CDR3 spans 14 amino acids. CDR3 nucleotide sequence: TGTGCCAGCAGTTTAGCAGGGGGCGGAGAGACCCAGTACTTC. Protein sequence: CASSLAGGGETQYF.

In this sample, this clone turned up a few times. As DNA, the CDR3 is TGTGCCAGCAGTAAGGACGCACAAGGGGTGGATGGCTACACCTTC. Its translation is CASSKDAQGVDGYTF. The V and J genes are TRBV6-5 and TRBJ1-2; D possibly corresponds to TRBD1 (5 bases). This CDR3 region has 15 residues. V shed 5 bases and J shed 6 bases, with 19 bases lying between them. Germline CDR1 and CDR2: MNHEY and SVGAGI.

V gene TRBV9 combines with J gene TRBJ1-5; D is ambiguous. V was shortened by 0 bases and J by 2 bases, with 6 bases between the two germline ends. The V gene's germline CDR1 is SGDLS and CDR2 YYNGEE. CDR3 size: 14 residues. CDR3 residues: CASSVGYGNQPQHF. CDR3 sequence (DNA): TGTGCCAGCAGCGTAGGCTATGGCAATCAGCCCCAGCATTTT.